This TCR beta chain was identified during a study of blood T cell repertoires in COVID-19. Study summary: The samples span acute and convalescent COVID-19 from the United States, Italy and Spain.

Original methodology: Amplification from reference gene primers served as the basis for estimated nucleated cell counts. Only in-frame clones appear in the TCRdb table, and some are missing; sequencing was by immunoSEQ multiplex PCR. That table gives V, J and clone size, and the DNA gave D and trimming. The sample records about 260,000 clones, roughly 86% being singletons. Germline CDR1 is SGHNT and CDR2 is YYREEE (reference sequence). Between the trimmed V and J ends, which lost 4 bases and 2 bases, there was a span of 9 bases. There are 13 residues in the CDR3. This rearrangement joins TRBV5-4 to TRBJ2-5, with a possible D match to TRBD1 (5 bases). Sequenced: peripheral blood. This receptor was identified in a middle-aged man who had recovered from COVID-19. The CDR3 nucleotides are TGTGCCAGCAGCCCAGGGTGGCAAGAGACCCAGTACTTC. Translated, it gives CASSPGWQETQYF.